This T cell receptor (beta chain) stems from a study of T cell responses to AZD1222 COVID-19 vaccine. TCRdb's copy holds only in-frame clones and misses some; the assay was immunoSEQ multiplex PCR. The sample includes 120,000 to 150,000 clones, approximately 89% of them seen just once. Trimming shortened V by 11 bases and J by 4 bases, and 12 bases separated the two germline ends. In germline, CDR1 is ENHRY, CDR2 SYGVKD. The CDR3 spans 12 residues. The chain uses TRBV10-3 and TRBJ1-3, with D uncertain. This clonotype was obtained from an adult in good health. The source material was peripheral blood, sampled on day 0 of AZD1222 vaccination. As DNA, the CDR3 is TGTGCCGGCCGGGCGGGAGGAAACACCATATATTTT. As protein: CAGRAGGNTIYF.